These T cell receptor beta chains were read from a single sample in a study of T cells after yellow fever vaccination. TCRdb re-called the 5' RACE reads with MiXCR, one entry per CDR3 protein. This table holds under 600,000 distinct CDR3 sequences, about 14% found once. The sample consisted of PBMCs, taken on the day of the yellow fever booster vaccination. These receptors originate from a man between 25 and 39 years old who received the YFV17D yellow fever vaccine. Each CDR3 is given with its conserved first and last residue. D genes are given only for firm matches. Clone size is shown for a subset of rows, as once, few, many or a class of expanded clone.

cdr3_aa cdr3_nt j_call clone_size d_call v_call
CASSSDSPTQYF TGTGCCAGCAGTTCCGACTCCCCCACGCAGTATTTT TRBJ2-3 few NA TRBV6-2/TRBV6-3
CASSKRGRCTQYF TGTGCCAGCAGCAAGAGGGGCAGGTGTACGCAGTATTTT TRBJ2-3 NA NA TRBV21-1
CASSYRLATGELFF TGTGCCAGCAGTTATCGACTAGCGACCGGGGAGCTGTTTTTT TRBJ2-2 NA TRBD2 TRBV6-2/TRBV6-3
CASSFASSYEQYF TGTGCCAGCAGCTTCGCCAGCTCCTACGAGCAGTACTTC TRBJ2-7 few NA TRBV7-9
CASSPRGTSGPMGTQYF TGTGCCAGCTCACCCCGGGGGACTAGCGGACCCATGGGGACCCAGTACTTC TRBJ2-5 few TRBD2 TRBV18
CASSSVPGQGGEQYF TGCGCCAGCAGTTCCGTCCCGGGACAGGGTGGCGAGCAGTACTTC TRBJ2-7 NA TRBD1 TRBV5-1
CASSHTGFGELFF TGTGCCAGCAGCCATACAGGTTTCGGGGAGCTGTTTTTT TRBJ2-2 NA NA TRBV12-3/TRBV12-4
CASSQDRGGWEQYF TGCGCCAGCAGCCAAGATCGGGGGGGTTGGGAGCAGTACTTC TRBJ2-7 NA TRBD2 TRBV4-3
CASSVKGGETQYF TGTGCCAGCAGCGTTAAAGGAGGAGAGACCCAGTACTTC TRBJ2-5 few NA TRBV9
CASSHPRDGGPYEQYF TGTGCCAGCAGCCACCCCCGGGACGGTGGCCCCTACGAGCAGTACTTC TRBJ2-7 many NA TRBV3-1
CASSGTSGGGNEQFF TGCGCCAGCAGTGGGACTAGCGGAGGGGGTAATGAGCAGTTCTTC TRBJ2-1 few TRBD2 TRBV10-2
CASSFSDRVYEQYF TGTGCCAGCAGCTTTAGCGACAGAGTCTACGAGCAGTACTTC TRBJ2-7 NA NA TRBV7-9
CASSRTLENEQFF TGCGCCAGCAGCCGGACCCTAGAAAATGAGCAGTTCTTC TRBJ2-1 many NA TRBV4-3
CASSSPREKLFF TGTGCCAGCAGTTCCCCTAGGGAAAAACTGTTTTTT TRBJ1-4 NA NA TRBV12-3/TRBV12-4
CASSLLLDSQQFF TGCGCCAGCAGCCTGTTGCTAGACTCGCAGCAGTTCTTC TRBJ2-1 NA NA TRBV5-1
CATSGTSGAHNEQFF TGTGCCACCAGTGGTACGAGCGGGGCCCACAATGAGCAGTTCTTC TRBJ2-1 few TRBD2 TRBV24-1
CASSLNPYEQYF TGTGCCAGCAGTCTTAACCCCTACGAGCAGTACTTC TRBJ2-7 many NA TRBV7-2
CASSAQGGGIEAFF TGTGCCAGCAGCGCCCAGGGGGGAGGGATTGAAGCTTTCTTT TRBJ1-1 NA TRBD1 TRBV9
CATSDTGQGGYGYTF TGTGCCACCAGTGACACGGGACAGGGAGGCTATGGCTACACCTTC TRBJ1-2 NA TRBD1 TRBV24-1
CSALAGGPDEQYF TGCAGTGCGCTAGCGGGAGGGCCGGACGAGCAGTACTTC TRBJ2-7 NA TRBD2 TRBV20-1
CSALVEGKVAFF TGCAGTGCCTTGGTTGAGGGGAAAGTGGCTTTCTTT TRBJ1-1 few NA TRBV20-1
CASSAGYDNQPQHF TGTGCCAGCAGTGCAGGCTACGACAATCAGCCCCAGCATTTT TRBJ1-5 few NA TRBV6-2/TRBV6-3
CSVAISLDTQYF TGCAGCGTTGCCATTTCTCTCGATACGCAGTATTTT TRBJ2-3 NA NA TRBV29-1
CASSSDRGSPLHF TGCGCCAGCAGCTCGGACAGGGGGTCACCCCTCCACTTT TRBJ1-6 few TRBD1 TRBV5-1
CSPLSREEETQYF TGCAGCCCCCTATCGCGGGAAGAAGAGACCCAGTACTTC TRBJ2-5 few NA TRBV20-1
CASSERGAYEQYF TGTGCCAGCAGTGAAAGGGGGGCCTACGAGCAGTACTTC TRBJ2-7 few NA TRBV2
CASSFGVAGVGEQFF TGTGCCAGCAGTTTCGGGGTAGCGGGAGTGGGTGAGCAGTTCTTC TRBJ2-1 few TRBD2 TRBV27
CASSGSGLAGRETQYF TGTGCCAGCAGCGGGTCGGGACTAGCGGGTCGAGAGACCCAGTACTTC TRBJ2-5 NA TRBD2 TRBV7-6
CASSAPGTRQETQYF TGTGCCAGCAGCGCCCCTGGGACTAGACAAGAGACCCAGTACTTC TRBJ2-5 NA TRBD2 TRBV9
CSAQPGQGSLETQYF TGCAGTGCTCAACCTGGACAGGGATCGTTGGAGACCCAGTACTTC TRBJ2-5 NA TRBD1 TRBV20-1
CASNSPPGAFEQYF TGTGCCAGCAATTCCCCTCCGGGGGCGTTCGAGCAGTACTTC TRBJ2-7 NA NA TRBV7-3
CASSLGGQGYGEQFF TGTGCCAGCAGCTTAGGGGGACAGGGCTACGGTGAGCAGTTCTTC TRBJ2-1 few TRBD1 TRBV7-2
CASSAVANTGELFF TGTGCCAGCTCGGCGGTGGCGAACACCGGGGAGCTGTTTTTT TRBJ2-2 NA NA TRBV6-1
CASSQEQGTIYEQYF TGTGCCAGCAGCCAAGAACAGGGGACGATCTACGAGCAGTACTTC TRBJ2-7 NA TRBD1 TRBV3-1
CASSLVVSLYQPQHF TGTGCCAGCAGCTTAGTTGTCAGCCTATATCAGCCCCAGCATTTT TRBJ1-5 NA NA TRBV7-7
CASSDRDCRHETQYF TGTGCCAGCAGTGACCGGGACTGTCGTCATGAGACCCAGTACTTC TRBJ2-5 once NA TRBV6-4
CASSLDSPGGNQPQHF TGTGCCAGCAGTTTAGATTCCCCAGGGGGCAATCAGCCCCAGCATTTT TRBJ1-5 few NA TRBV12-3/TRBV12-4
CASSQPLGQNTGELFF TGCGCCAGCAGCCAACCCCTGGGACAGAACACCGGGGAGCTGTTTTTT TRBJ2-2 many NA TRBV4-3
CASSQDGGALTYNEEFF TGCGCCAGCAGCCAAGATGGGGGAGCCCTAACCTACAATGAGGAGTTCTTC TRBJ2-1 once NA TRBV4-3
CAWRSGGKGPQHF TGTGCCTGGAGATCTGGGGGCAAGGGGCCCCAGCATTTT TRBJ1-5 few NA TRBV30
CARDRGRNTGELFF TGTGCCAGGGACAGGGGGCGGAACACCGGGGAGCTGTTTTTT TRBJ2-2 few TRBD1 TRBV6-7
CSVAQQSSSYNEQFF TGCAGCGTTGCTCAACAGAGTTCCTCCTACAATGAGCAGTTCTTC TRBJ2-1 NA NA TRBV29-1
CASSGTDPISYNEQFF TGTGCCAGCAGTGGGACGGATCCCATCTCCTACAATGAGCAGTTCTTC TRBJ2-1 few NA TRBV6-4
CASSRNSRETQYF TGTGCCAGCAGTAGAAATAGTCGAGAGACCCAGTACTTC TRBJ2-5 many NA TRBV6-2/TRBV6-3
CASSSGYEKLFF TGTGCCAGCAGCTCCGGATATGAAAAACTGTTTTTT TRBJ1-4 few NA TRBV7-2
CASSPDMSSYNEQFF TGCGCCAGCAGCCCGGACATGAGCTCCTACAATGAGCAGTTCTTC TRBJ2-1 many NA TRBV5-1
CASSWGTSKNIQYF TGTGCCAGCAGTTGGGGAACTTCCAAAAACATTCAGTACTTC TRBJ2-4 few NA TRBV28
CASSAGQAEETQYF TGTGCCAGCAGCGCCGGACAGGCTGAAGAGACCCAGTACTTC TRBJ2-5 NA TRBD1 TRBV7-8
CAISEIGRGSYNEQFF TGTGCCATCAGTGAGATCGGCAGGGGCTCCTACAATGAGCAGTTCTTC TRBJ2-1 NA NA TRBV10-3
CASSPQGQTQYF TGTGCCAGCAGCCCCCAAGGGCAGACCCAGTACTTC TRBJ2-5 NA NA TRBV7-2
CASSSRVGTEAFF TGTGCCAGCTCAAGCAGGGTGGGGACTGAAGCTTTCTTT TRBJ1-1 few NA TRBV18
CAISEFGSGANVLTF TGTGCCATCAGTGAGTTCGGGTCTGGGGCCAACGTCCTGACTTTC TRBJ2-6 few NA TRBV10-3
CSARLAESTDTQYF TGCAGTGCTAGACTCGCGGAGAGCACAGATACGCAGTATTTT TRBJ2-3 few NA TRBV20-1
CASTPRTDTQYF TGTGCCAGCACCCCCCGGACAGATACGCAGTATTTT TRBJ2-3 few NA TRBV7-2
CASSVRLAASTDTQYF TGTGCCAGCAGTGTTCGGCTAGCGGCTAGCACAGATACGCAGTATTTT TRBJ2-3 NA TRBD2 TRBV2
CASSPQGANGYTF TGTGCCAGCTCACCACAGGGGGCCAATGGCTACACCTTC TRBJ1-2 few TRBD1 TRBV18
CAISDPGVAPVSPLHF TGTGCCATCAGCGACCCAGGCGTGGCCCCGGTTTCACCCCTCCACTTT TRBJ1-6 few NA TRBV10-3